This is a list of T cell receptor beta chains from one sample in a study of T cell repertoires in cytomegalovirus infection. No antigen has been identified for these receptors. TCRdb re-called the reads with MiXCR, one entry per CDR3 protein. The data contain a few hundred thousand distinct CDR3 sequences, about 39% of them seen just once; the ten biggest clones take up 48%. The sample consisted of cultured PBMCs, taken from culture after CMV antigen stimulation. These receptors came from a human donor in good health (CMV status not recorded). Some clones in this sample may be carry-over from other donors' samples. Both conserved end residues are part of each CDR3. The D gene is left open where the match is weak. Some rows have no size entry. The others give once, few or many, or a class for an expanded clone.

DNA	CDR3	D	V	J	size
TGCAGTGCTAGAGGCCCCAGGGGCGGACTAGCCTACGAGCAGTACTTC	CSARGPRGGLAYEQYF	NA	TRBV20-1	TRBJ2-7	once
TGTGCCAGCCGCCGGGTCGGGGAGCTGTTTTTT	CASRRVGELFF	NA	TRBV12-3/TRBV12-4	TRBJ2-2	few
TGTGCCAGCAGCTTAGGGGCAGGACAATATGGCTACACCTTC	CASSLGAGQYGYTF	NA	TRBV7-2	TRBJ1-2	few
TGTGCCAGCAGCCTCAAAGGCGAGCAGTTCTTC	CASSLKGEQFF	NA	TRBV7-2	TRBJ2-1	many
TGTGCCAGCAGCCCCCGAAGGGGCCGAAAAAATTTT	CASSPRRGRKNF	NA	TRBV12-3/TRBV12-4	TRBJ1-1	NA
TGTGCCAGCTCCGGTACCGGGGAGGAGCAGTACTTC	CASSGTGEEQYF	NA	TRBV6-6	TRBJ2-7	once
TGTGCCAGCAGCCCCTGGGCGATGGGCAATGAGCAGTTCTTC	CASSPWAMGNEQFF	NA	TRBV7-2	TRBJ2-1	NA
TGTGCCAGCGGGGGGAACACCGGGGAGCTGTTTTTT	CASGGNTGELFF	NA	TRBV12-3/TRBV12-4	TRBJ2-2	few
TGTGCCAGCAGACCGGGACTAGCCCAAGAGACCCAGTACTTC	CASRPGLAQETQYF	TRBD2	TRBV6-5	TRBJ2-5	NA
TGTGCCAGCAGTGCCTCGGACAGGGGCTTTATACAGCCCCAGCATTTT	CASSASDRGFIQPQHF	TRBD1	TRBV6-1	TRBJ1-5	NA
TGCGCCAGCAGCCAAGATCTAGCGGGGACCCAAGAGACCCAGTACTTC	CASSQDLAGTQETQYF	TRBD2	TRBV4-1	TRBJ2-5	few
TGTGCCGCCAGTAAACGATCCCCGGGACAGGGGGCTGGCTACACCTTC	CAASKRSPGQGAGYTF	TRBD1	TRBV19	TRBJ1-2	NA
TGTGCCAGCAGCCTCCGGGACTACGCCTACGAGCAGTACTTC	CASSLRDYAYEQYF	TRBD2	TRBV7-8	TRBJ2-7	many
TGTGCCAGTAGCCCCACATTGCGCAGATATAGCAATCAGCCCCAGCATTTT	CASSPTLRRYSNQPQHF	NA	TRBV19	TRBJ1-5	NA
TGTGCCAGCAGTGGCAGGGTTCTCACCGGGGAGCTGTTTTTT	CASSGRVLTGELFF	NA	TRBV2	TRBJ2-2	NA
TGTGCCAGCAGGCTCTCATACGGGACTGTCACCGGGGAGCTGTTTTTT	CASRLSYGTVTGELFF	NA	TRBV6-5	TRBJ2-2	few
TGCGCCAGCAGCCAAGTTGGAGATGGCTACACCTTC	CASSQVGDGYTF	NA	TRBV4-1	TRBJ1-2	NA
TGTGCCAGCAGCGTAGCCTGGGGGACTAGCGGGTACAATGAGCAGTTCTTC	CASSVAWGTSGYNEQFF	TRBD2	TRBV9	TRBJ2-1	NA
TGTGCCAGCAGTGACGTACCGGGCTCAAGAACTGGAAACACCATATATTTT	CASSDVPGSRTGNTIYF	NA	TRBV6-1	TRBJ1-3	few
TGCGCCAGCAGCTTCCGACAGAACCAAGAGACCCAGTACTTC	CASSFRQNQETQYF	NA	TRBV5-1	TRBJ2-5	NA
TGTGCCAGTAGCTTCCGACAGGGAAGAATCGGGGAGCTGTTTTTT	CASSFRQGRIGELFF	TRBD1	TRBV19	TRBJ2-2	NA
TGCAGTGCTCCGTTTAGGAGTAGCGGGGGGAATGAGCAGTTCTTC	CSAPFRSSGGNEQFF	TRBD2	TRBV20-1	TRBJ2-1	NA
TGCAGTGCTGCCCGGACTAGCGGGGGGGAGACCCAGTACTTC	CSAARTSGGETQYF	TRBD2	TRBV20-1	TRBJ2-5	NA
TGTGCCAGCAGTACTATTAGGGGAATCAAGGGAGAAAAACTGTTTTTT	CASSTIRGIKGEKLFF	NA	TRBV4-1	TRBJ1-4	NA
TGCAGTGCTAGAGGACTCGGTGAGCAGTTCTTC	CSARGLGEQFF	NA	TRBV20-1	TRBJ2-1	once
TGTGCCAGCAGCCAAGGGCAGCGGCTGCTAATCTATGGCTACACCTTC	CASSQGQRLLIYGYTF	NA	TRBV3-1	TRBJ1-2	once
TGTGCCAGCACTAGCCTCAATGAGCAGTTCTTC	CASTSLNEQFF	NA	TRBV7-2	TRBJ2-1	NA
TGTGCCAGCAGCGTCAATCCGGGACAGAACACTGAAGCTTTCTTT	CASSVNPGQNTEAFF	NA	TRBV9	TRBJ1-1	NA
TGTGCCAGCAGCTCCCGACGGAGTCCAACCTACGAGCAGTACTTC	CASSSRRSPTYEQYF	NA	TRBV6-2/TRBV6-3	TRBJ2-7	NA
TGTGCCAGCACCCCACAGAGAACTAACTATGGCTACACCTTC	CASTPQRTNYGYTF	NA	TRBV5-5	TRBJ1-2	NA
TGTGCCAGCAGTTACTCGGCTGCGGGGACCCAGTACTTC	CASSYSAAGTQYF	NA	TRBV6-5	TRBJ2-5	NA
TGTGCCAGCAGCCAGGACTCGGATACGCAGTATTTT	CASSQDSDTQYF	NA	TRBV4-2	TRBJ2-3	few
TGTGCCAGTAGTATCCAGAACACCGGGGAGCTGTTTTTT	CASSIQNTGELFF	NA	TRBV19	TRBJ2-2	NA
TGTGCCAGCAGTCAGGGTTGGGGGGAGACCCAGTACTTC	CASSQGWGETQYF	NA	TRBV12-3/TRBV12-4	TRBJ2-5	once
TGTGCCAGCAGCTTACGGGGGTTTGGCTACGAGCAGTACTTC	CASSLRGFGYEQYF	NA	TRBV7-2	TRBJ2-7	few
TGTGCCAGTAGTCCCCTAGAGGGCGGCATAACAGATACGCAGTATTTT	CASSPLEGGITDTQYF	NA	TRBV19	TRBJ2-3	NA
TGTGCCAGCTGGAGCAGGGCAAATTCACCCCTCCACTTT	CASWSRANSPLHF	NA	TRBV6-1	TRBJ1-6	few